Listed below are T cell receptor beta chains from one sample, sequenced in a study of cytomegalovirus exposure and HLA in healthy donors. Sequencing was performed with immunoSEQ multiplex PCR; in TCRdb, only in-frame clones are kept and a portion is missing. The data contain 100,000 to 120,000 clones, 80% to 85% of them seen just once; the ten biggest clones take up around 3%. Sequenced input: PBMCs. The receptors were sampled from a woman in her sixties or seventies in good health and CMV-seropositive. Both conserved end residues are part of each CDR3. A D gene is named only where the DNA matches it firmly. Rows give clone size only sometimes, using once, few, many, or a class for an expanded clone.

clone_size	d_call	cdr3_length	j_call	v_call	cdr3_nt	cdr3_aa
NA	TRBD2	15	TRBJ2-7	TRBV6-5	TGTGCCAGCAGTTCCCCGACTAGCGGGAGTTACGAGCAGTACTTC	CASSSPTSGSYEQYF
NA	TRBD1	13	TRBJ1-5	TRBV5-5	TGTGCCAGCAGCCTGACAGGGGGTCAGCCCCAGCATTTT	CASSLTGGQPQHF
NA	NA	13	TRBJ1-5	TRBV6-5	TGTGCCAGCAGTTCACACGTATATCAGCCCCAGCATTTT	CASSSHVYQPQHF
NA	NA	12	TRBJ2-7	TRBV6-6	TGTGCCAGCAGACCATACAGCTACGAGCAGTACTTC	CASRPYSYEQYF
NA	NA	14	TRBJ1-5	TRBV2	TGTGCCAGCAGTGATTTTCAGGGGACACAGCCCCAGCATTTT	CASSDFQGTQPQHF
few	TRBD1	15	TRBJ1-3	TRBV6-5	TGTGCCAGCAGGCCCCTAGACAGGGATGGAAACACCATATATTTT	CASRPLDRDGNTIYF
NA	TRBD2	16	TRBJ2-3	TRBV5-4	TGTGCCAGCAGCTCTCAAGCGGGATTGGGCACAGATACGCAGTATTTT	CASSSQAGLGTDTQYF
NA	TRBD2	15	TRBJ2-1	TRBV27	TGTGCCAGCAGTCCCGTAGCGGGAGGTAACGATGAGCAGTTCTTC	CASSPVAGGNDEQFF
few	TRBD1	16	TRBJ2-7	TRBV6-1	TGTGCCAGCAGTGAAAGTCCCCAGGGGGCGAACTACGAGCAGTACTTC	CASSESPQGANYEQYF
NA	TRBD1	15	TRBJ1-2	TRBV7-2	TGTGCCAGCAGCACGCAGGGGGCGATTCGGTATGGCTACACCTTC	CASSTQGAIRYGYTF
NA	NA	15	TRBJ2-5	TRBV5-1	TGCGCCAGCAGCTTGGCCGGACTCCCCCCAGAGACCCAGTACTTC	CASSLAGLPPETQYF
NA	NA	15	TRBJ2-7	TRBV27	TGTGCCAGCAGTTTAGTTGGCGGTAGCTCCTACGAGCAGTACTTC	CASSLVGGSSYEQYF
NA	TRBD2	19	TRBJ2-1	TRBV19	TGTGCCAGTAGTAGGGGGGGGTACGCCGACGCTCTATTGAACAATGAGCAGTTCTTC	CASSRGGYADALLNNEQFF
once	NA	15	TRBJ2-3	TRBV5-1	TGCGCCAGCAGCTTGGTTTCAGGGGGCACAGATACGCAGTATTTT	CASSLVSGGTDTQYF
few	TRBD1	14	TRBJ1-1	TRBV28	TGTGCCAGCAGTTTATCGGGCAGGGGGGATGAAGCTTTCTTT	CASSLSGRGDEAFF
NA	NA	11	TRBJ2-5	TRBV20-1	TGCAGTGCTCCGGGGTTCGAGACCCAGTACTTC	CSAPGFETQYF
NA	NA	15	TRBJ1-1	TRBV9	TGTGCCAGCAGCGTAGATCTGGGGCGGAACACTGAAGCTTTCTTT	CASSVDLGRNTEAFF
NA	NA	12	TRBJ2-3	TRBV12-5	TGTGCTAGTGGTGCGGACACAGATACGCAGTATTTT	CASGADTDTQYF
few	NA	14	TRBJ1-3	TRBV14	TGTGCCAGCGGCGAACAGGGCTCTGGAAACACCATATATTTT	CASGEQGSGNTIYF
many	NA	16	TRBJ2-7	TRBV6-1	TGTGCCAGCAGTGATTTACCCGGGGGAAGCCCCTACGAGCAGTACTTC	CASSDLPGGSPYEQYF
NA	TRBD1	15	TRBJ2-7	TRBV28	TGTGCCAGCAGTTCCTCAGGGACAGGGTTACACGAGCAGTACTTC	CASSSSGTGLHEQYF
NA	NA	14	TRBJ2-7	TRBV6-5	TGTGCCAGCAGCTCCGGGACATACGTCTACGAGCAGTACTTC	CASSSGTYVYEQYF
NA	NA	12	TRBJ1-2	TRBV6-6	TGTGCCAGCAGTTCAAAAGAGCGGGCCGGCACCTTC	CASSSKERAGTF